This TCR beta chain was profiled in a study of cytomegalovirus exposure and HLA in healthy donors. Looking at the study overall: The same platform used for the approximately 700 first-cohort repertoires was also used for the 90 to 150 validation repertoires, as a later analysis reported.

Generated by immunoSEQ multiplex PCR, the TCRdb table keeps only in-frame clones and is missing some. The repertoire holds over 200,000 clones, with almost 90% as singletons. Germline V gene sequence: CDR1 MNHNS, CDR2 SASEGT. Trimming removed 6 bases from V and 4 bases from J; junction bases left unmatched: 6. This CDR3 spans 13 amino acids. The study, taken as a whole, reports: Using the classifier, cytomegalovirus status was reportedly diagnosed with high specificity and sensitivity. Altogether, some 170 TCR beta chains were recorded as cytomegalovirus-associated. CMV antigen specificity of a few CMV-associated chains was confirmed in vitro.

The sample holds a few counts of this clone. What it recognizes is unknown. The V gene is TRBV6-1, the J gene TRBJ2-7; 7 nucleotides align to TRBD1. The sequencing input was PBMCs. The clonotype comes from a woman under 30 in good health and CMV-seronegative. The CDR3 region has the DNA TGTGCCAGCAGGGGGGACAGCTTATACGAGCAGTACTTC. Residues: CASRGDSLYEQYF.